The 23 T cell receptor beta chains reported below all come from one sample, sequenced in a study of cytomegalovirus exposure and HLA in healthy donors. The PCR contained 60 Vbeta and 13 Jbeta primers. Assay: immunoSEQ multiplex PCR; the TCRdb copy retains only in-frame clones and omits some. The sample shows about 140,000 clones, roughly 80% of them seen only once. Sequencing used PBMCs. The receptors derive from a female donor in good health and CMV-seronegative.

The chain couples TRBV2 to TRBJ2-1; 9 bases match TRBD2. This CDR3 region has 15 residues. V lost 5 bases and J lost 0; bases outside the gene matches: 2. Germline-derived CDR1 and CDR2 are SNHLY and FYNNEI. The CDR3 nucleotides are TGTGCCAGCAGTCTACTAGCGGGCTCCTACAATGAGCAGTTCTTC. Encoded protein: CASSLLAGSYNEQFF. Full variable domain (rest looked up from reference TRBV2 and TRBJ2-1): EPEVTQTPSHQVTQMGQEVILRCVPISNHLYFYWYRQILGQKVEFLVSFYNNEISEKSEIFDDQFSVERPDGSNFTLKIRSTKLEDSAMYFCASSLLAGSYNEQFFGPGTRLTVL.

The rearrangement uses TRBV5-1 and TRBJ2-4; the match to TRBD2 covers 9 bases. CDR3 length equals 15 residues. The germline V gene has CDR1 SGHRS and CDR2 YFSETQ. The V and J ends lost 4 bases and 5 bases, in that order; junction bases with no gene match: 7. In DNA, the CDR3 is TGCGCCAGCAGCCCTACAGGGACTAGCCAAAACATTCAGTACTTC. Its translation is CASSPTGTSQNIQYF.

The chain links TRBV30 to TRBJ1-5, with D unresolved. The CDR3 consists of 16 residues. CDR1 and CDR2 from the germline V gene are GTSNPN and SVGIG (reference sequence). Trimming took 0 bases from V and 0 from J, leaving 12 bases between them. CDR3 protein: CAWSVPAENSNQPQHF. The CDR3 DNA sequence: TGTGCCTGGAGTGTACCCGCAGAAAATAGCAATCAGCCCCAGCATTTT.

This chain joins TRBV28 and TRBJ1-2, with a weak D call TRBD1 (6 bases). The CDR3 length is 16 residues. Germline CDR1 and CDR2: MDHEN and SYDVKM. Trimming pared 4 bases from V and 4 bases from J, leaving 19 bases between. Written as DNA, the CDR3 is TGTGCCAGCAGTTCCCCTTCACAGGGAAATTTCTATGGCTACACCTTC. This codes for CASSSPSQGNFYGYTF.

V gene TRBV5-6 combines with J gene TRBJ2-5, with 9 bases aligning to TRBD1. The CDR3 totals 15 residues. J gave up 5 bases and V 4 bases, and 9 bases lay outside the gene matches. Germline V gene data show CDR1 as SGHDT and CDR2 as YYEEEE. The CDR3 here is CASSLGQGRVETQYF. As DNA, the CDR3 is TGTGCCAGCAGCCTCGGACAGGGGAGGGTTGAGACCCAGTACTTC.

CDR3 sequence (DNA): TGTGCCAGCAGCCTCGGGCAGGGGATTTACAATGAGCAGTTCTTC. Protein product: CASSLGQGIYNEQFF. This rearrangement joins TRBV14 to TRBJ2-1, with D possibly being TRBD1 (6 bases). The CDR3 has 15 amino acids. CDR1 and CDR2 (germline): SGHDN, FVKESK. V was clipped by 4 bases and J by 4 bases, with 14 bases between them.

This clone was counted a single time. The chain recombines TRBV5-1 with TRBJ2-5, with a possible D match to TRBD1 (6 bases). The J call may not be correct, given that the DNA end is closer to TRBJ2-7. Looked up from germline, CDR1 is SGHRS and CDR2 is YFSETQ. The CDR3 length is 13 residues. The CDR3 DNA is TGCGCCAGCAGCCCGGGACCAGGGGACGAGCAGTACTTC. Protein sequence: CASSPGPGDEQYF.

The V call is TRBV6-1, the J call TRBJ1-4, with a weak D call TRBD1 (5 bases). Germline V CDR1 and CDR2: MNHNS, SASEGT. Trimming pared 1 base from V and 7 bases from J, leaving 19 bases between. The CDR3 is made up of 17 amino acids. CDR3 sequence reads: CASSEVLVGRVVEKLFF. CDR3 in DNA: TGTGCCAGCAGTGAAGTGCTCGTGGGCAGGGTTGTTGAAAAACTGTTTTTT.

The chain has TRBV10-2 and TRBJ1-1; D is perhaps TRBD1 (6 bases). Germline CDR1 is WSHSY and CDR2 is SAAADI. This CDR3 region has 13 residues. V shed 3 bases and J shed 7 bases, with 12 bases lying between them. CDR3 residues: CASSDPGHFEAFF. In DNA form, the CDR3 reads TGCGCCAGCAGTGACCCGGGACATTTTGAAGCTTTCTTT.

The chain employs TRBV25-1 and TRBJ2-5; tentatively, D is TRBD2 (5 bases). The length of the CDR3 is 17 residues. Germline assignment: CDR1 MGHDK and CDR2 SYGVNS. The V and J ends lost 1 base and 2 bases respectively, with 17 bases between them. CDR3 sequence reads: CASSELELDRNQETQYF. CDR3 nucleotide sequence: TGTGCCAGCAGTGAATTGGAACTAGACCGAAATCAAGAGACCCAGTACTTC.

The J gene is TRBJ1-4, the V gene TRBV10-2; no clear D gene. Trimming left V 5 bases short and J 5 bases short, with 3 bases between. Germline V gene lookup returns CDR1 WSHSY and CDR2 SAAADI. CDR3 length: 11 amino acids. CDR3 DNA: TGCGCCAGCAGTCAAAATGAAAAACTGTTTTTT. Amino acids: CASSQNEKLFF.

The chain's CDR3 is CASSLRHPSYSNQPQHF. Here the CDR3 DNA reads TGTGCCAGCAGTTTGCGACACCCGTCTTATAGCAATCAGCCCCAGCATTTT. The rearrangement uses TRBV28 and TRBJ1-5; D unresolved. Germline V gives CDR1 MDHEN, CDR2 SYDVKM. The V and J ends lost 3 bases and 0 bases respectively, with 15 bases between them. CDR3 length: 17 amino acids. Supplemented by reference TRBV28 and TRBJ1-5, the full variable domain reads DVKVTQSSRYLVKRTGEKVFLECVQDMDHENMFWYRQDPGLGLRLIYFSYDVKMKEKGDIPEGYSVSREKKERFSLILESASTNQTSMYLCASSLRHPSYSNQPQHFGDGTRLSIL.

The V and J genes are TRBV7-9 and TRBJ2-1, with D possibly TRBD2 on 5 matching bases. The V gene's germline CDR1 is SEHNR and CDR2 FQNEAQ (reference sequence). The CDR3 sequence is 17 residues long. Between the trimmed V and J ends, which lost 2 bases and 4 bases, there was a span of 18 bases. The CDR3 bases are TGTGCCAGCAGCTTACCTTGGGGTAGCGATGGGTACAATGAGCAGTTCTTC. It is translated as CASSLPWGSDGYNEQFF.

The chain uses TRBV2 and TRBJ2-3, with 11 bases fitting TRBD2. Unmatched junction bases numbered 6, after V lost 3 bases and J lost 7 bases. The CDR3 has 15 amino acids. CDR1 is SNHLY, CDR2 FYNNEI, per germline. The CDR3 coding sequence is TGTGCCAGCAGTGATCTCCTAGCGGGAGGATATACGCAGTATTTT. It specifies CASSDLLAGGYTQYF.

The chain combines TRBV27 with TRBJ2-2, with 7 bases aligning to TRBD1. Germline V CDR1 and CDR2: MNHEY, SMNVEV (reference sequence). V shed 5 bases and J 4 bases; nucleotides not matched to a gene: 13. This CDR3 region has 17 residues. CDR3 DNA sequence: TGTGCCAGCAGTCTGAGAACGTTGACAGGGCCCACCGGGGAGCTGTTTTTT. Amino acids: CASSLRTLTGPTGELFF.

The rearrangement joins TRBV9 to TRBJ1-2; 8 nucleotides match TRBD1. CDR3 size: 16 residues. Trimming cost V 4 bases and J 4 bases; bases outside gene matches: 12. Germline loops: CDR1 SGDLS, CDR2 YYNGEE. DNA for the CDR3: TGTGCCAGCAGCTCCAAGGGGACAGGACTTTTCTATGGCTACACCTTC. Translated, it gives CASSSKGTGLFYGYTF.

The chain employs TRBV27 and TRBJ2-3; possible D gene TRBD2, 6 bases. Trimming removed 0 bases at V and 5 bases at J, with 12 bases between. The CDR3 spans 15 residues. Germline V lookup: CDR1 MNHEY, CDR2 SMNVEV (reference sequence). CDR3 nucleotide sequence: TGTGCCAGCAGTTTATCCGGAAGGAGGGGAGATACGCAGTATTTT. Translation gives CASSLSGRRGDTQYF.

The chain links TRBV10-1 to TRBJ2-7, with D perhaps matching TRBD1 (6 bases). V gave up 3 bases and J gave up 4 bases, with 13 bases separating them. The length of the CDR3 is 14 residues. In germline, CDR1 is WNHNN, CDR2 SYGVQD (reference sequence). The CDR3 DNA is TGCGCCAGCAGTGAACTAAAAGGGGGATACGAGCAGTACTTC. It codes for CASSELKGGYEQYF.

This chain uses TRBV7-9 with TRBJ2-1; TRBD2 agrees at 7 bases. The CDR3 covers 14 residues. Germline V gene lookup returns CDR1 SEHNR and CDR2 FQNEAQ (reference sequence). The J segment lost 6 bases and the V segment lost 6 bases, leaving 8 bases of the junction unmatched. This CDR3 reads CASRVAGDGNEQFF. The CDR3 nucleotides are TGTGCCAGCAGGGTGGCGGGAGACGGCAATGAGCAGTTCTTC.

This clone has only a few counts. V usage is TRBV18 and J usage is TRBJ2-7; D possibly corresponds to TRBD2 (5 bases). Between the trimmed V and J ends, which lost 4 bases and 3 bases, there was a span of 13 bases. Germline lookup yields CDR1 KGHSH and CDR2 LQKENI. CDR3 length: 14 amino acids. The CDR3 protein is CASSLASRGYEQYF. The CDR3 DNA sequence: TGTGCCAGCTCACTAGCTAGCAGAGGCTACGAGCAGTACTTC.

The chain recombines TRBV27 with TRBJ2-7; tentatively, D is TRBD2 (6 bases). The ends were cut back, 5 bases at V and 0 bases at J, with 14 bases in the middle. Germline V gives CDR1 MNHEY, CDR2 SMNVEV (reference sequence). This CDR3 spans 15 amino acids. The CDR3 sequence is CASSPNLDYSYEQYF. The DNA of the CDR3 is TGTGCCAGCAGTCCTAATCTGGACTACTCCTACGAGCAGTACTTC.

The CDR3, as DNA: TGTGCCAGCAGTTCGACAGGCTATGGAAACACCATATATTTT. Translation: CASSSTGYGNTIYF. The chain combines TRBV28 with TRBJ1-3; weak D call: TRBD1 (6 bases). The V end lost 4 bases, the J end lost 3 bases, and 10 bases lay between the germline ends. CDR1 is MDHEN and CDR2 is SYDVKM in the germline V gene. The CDR3 covers 14 residues.

The V and J genes are TRBV21-1 and TRBJ2-2; TRBD1, the table's D call, was not compared with the DNA. TRBV21-1 is a recognized pseudogene. The CDR3 covers 13 residues. The CDR3 is CASSKGPRGELFF. CDR3 bases: TGTGCCAGCAGCAAGGGGCCGCGCGGGGAGCTGTTTTTT.